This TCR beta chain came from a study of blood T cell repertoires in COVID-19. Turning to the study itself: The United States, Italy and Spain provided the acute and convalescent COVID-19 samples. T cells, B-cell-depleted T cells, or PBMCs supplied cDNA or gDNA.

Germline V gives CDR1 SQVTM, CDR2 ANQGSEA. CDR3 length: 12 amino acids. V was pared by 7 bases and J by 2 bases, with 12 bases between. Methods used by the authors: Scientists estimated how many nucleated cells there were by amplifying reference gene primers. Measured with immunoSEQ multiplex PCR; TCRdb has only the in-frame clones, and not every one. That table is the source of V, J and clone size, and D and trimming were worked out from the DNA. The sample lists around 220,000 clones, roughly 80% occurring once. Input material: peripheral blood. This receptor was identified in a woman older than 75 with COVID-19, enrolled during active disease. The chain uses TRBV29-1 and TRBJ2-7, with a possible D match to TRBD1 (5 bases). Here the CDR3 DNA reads TGCAGCGCGCGCACAGGTCCCTACGAGCAGTACTTC. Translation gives CSARTGPYEQYF.